This T cell receptor beta chain was captured in a study of Tregs in tolerant kidney transplant recipients. Thawed PBMCs were FACS-sorted into unstimulated CD4+CD25+CD127- regulatory T cells, CD4+CD25- non-regulatory cells, CD4 and CD8 cells. Sequenced by immunoSEQ multiplex PCR; TCRdb stores in-frame clones only, minus some. The sample lists 46,000 or so clones; more than 80% were seen once. The CDR3 is 15 amino acids. Germline CDR1 and CDR2: LNHDA and SQIVND (reference sequence). The ends were cut back, 3 bases at V and 8 bases at J, with 19 bases in the middle. A word on this clone: What it recognizes is unknown.

Study-wide points: The most relevant donor-specific Treg TCRbeta repertoire apparently came from expansion with activated donor B cells.

Input material: Tregs from blood. The V gene is TRBV19, the J gene TRBJ1-2, with D possibly TRBD1 on 5 matching bases. This sequence was found in a human donor in good health. The CDR3 spells CASSIPTGDRRGYTF. Here the CDR3 DNA reads TGTGCCAGTAGTATCCCCACAGGAGACCGGAGAGGCTACACCTTC.